This record looks at one TCR beta chain sequence and its context. Its antigen remains unknown. This CDR3 has 13 residues. Germline CDR1 is SGHDT and CDR2 is YYEEEE. Trimming removed 3 bases from V and 4 bases from J, with 10 bases in between. The PBMCs were taken from approximately 9.7 ml of fresh peripheral blood. What was amplified from RNA transcripts were TCR beta CDR3 regions. The HTBI primer set was used in a first-round RT-PCR of the TCR CDR3. TCRdb reanalysed the multiplex PCR reads using MiXCR and keeps one entry per CDR3 protein. The data hold about 300,000 distinct CDR3 sequences, with more than 10% observed a single time. This sample was included in a study of T cells in Graves' hyperthyroidism and ophthalmopathy. Study-wide findings and caveats: Progression to ophthalmopathy was predicted a median of 6.5 months early.

The sample consisted of blood. The chain recombines TRBV5-6 with TRBJ1-2, with D uncertain. The clonotype originates from a woman in her 30s with Graves' hyperthyroidism that later progressed to Graves' ophthalmopathy. CDR3 protein: CASSSQLTYGYTF. The CDR3 DNA reads as TGTGCCAGCAGCTCACAGCTAACCTATGGCTACACCTTC.